What follows are 2 T cell receptor beta chains derived from one specimen sequenced in a study of OX40 agonist ivuxolimab in advanced cancers. TCRdb keeps only in-frame clones here, not all; method: immunoSEQ multiplex PCR. The sample shows more than 20,000 clones, around 73% of them seen only once. Specimen: CD4+ or CD8+ T cells sorted from blood, collected in a trial of the OX40 agonist ivuxolimab. These receptors were collected from an adult with an advanced solid tumor such as melanoma, head and neck, liver or kidney cancer.

This sequence joins TRBV6-5 and TRBJ2-4; D is uncertain. Deletions cut 10 bases from V and 0 bases from J, with 10 bases between. The CDR3 has 13 residues. Germline V gene sequence: CDR1 MNHEY, CDR2 SVGAGI. CDR3: CATFGLAKNIQYF. In DNA, the CDR3 is TGTGCCACTTTTGGGCTAGCCAAAAACATTCAGTACTTC.

A few counts support this clone. CDR3 bases: TGCGCCAGCAGCCAAGTGGGGTCCGCAGGAGAATCCTACACCTTC. This codes for CASSQVGSAGESYTF. The chain links TRBV4-1 to TRBJ1-2; no clear D gene. V was clipped by 1 base and J by 10 bases, with 19 bases between them. The germline CDR1 and CDR2 sequences are MGHRA and YSYEKL. This CDR3 spans 15 amino acids.